The present T cell receptor beta chain was sequenced within a study of T cell repertoires in cytomegalovirus infection. Study-wide findings and caveats: Identification of carriers of CMV plus the relevant HLA was performed using cumulative public TCR beta family frequency.

This clonotype was picked up a small number of times. As yet, its antigen is unknown. The V gene's germline CDR1 is SGHRS and CDR2 YFSETQ. J was trimmed by 4 bases and V by 0 bases; bases with no gene match: 4. The CDR3 extends over 15 amino acids. Via MiXCR, TCRdb re-called the reads, giving one row per CDR3 protein. In the table there are 630,000 or so distinct CDR3 sequences, about 24% of which are singletons. This receptor was taken from a human donor in good health (CMV status not recorded). Some clones in this sample may be carry-over from other donors' samples. The chain couples TRBV5-1 to TRBJ2-1; 7 bases line up with TRBD2. Material for sequencing was CD8+ T cells from PBMCs. The CDR3 nucleotides are TGCGCCAGCAGCTTGGAAAGCGGGACGTACAATGAGCAGTTCTTC. It is translated as CASSLESGTYNEQFF.